What follows are 8 T cell receptor beta chains derived from one specimen sequenced in a study of OX40 agonist ivuxolimab in advanced cancers. Here immunoSEQ multiplex PCR was the method, and the copy in TCRdb shows in-frame clones only, minus some. This table holds tens of thousands of clones, about 90% found once. The sequencing used CD4+ or CD8+ T cells sorted from blood, collected in a trial of the OX40 agonist ivuxolimab. The receptors come from an adult with an advanced solid tumor such as melanoma, head and neck, liver or kidney cancer.

The genes are TRBV6-1 and TRBJ1-2; a weak D match, TRBD1 (6 bases). Germline CDR1 MNHNS, CDR2 SASEGT. Deletions cut 7 bases from V and 4 bases from J, with 13 bases between. The CDR3 has 13 amino acids. The CDR3 is CASNPRGGYGYTF. The CDR3 bases are TGTGCCAGCAATCCCAGAGGGGGCTATGGCTACACCTTC.

This rearrangement joins TRBV9 to TRBJ2-3; D is tentatively TRBD1 or TRBD2 (6 bases each). V lost 4 bases and J lost 3, with 21 bases in between. The germline V gene has CDR1 SGDLS and CDR2 YYNGEE. The CDR3 is 17 amino acids. The DNA for the CDR3 is TGTGCCAGCAGCCCTCCCGGATCTGGGGGGCGAACAGATACGCAGTATTTT. It yields the protein CASSPPGSGGRTDTQYF.

The chain has TRBV11-2 and TRBJ2-7; D ambiguous. Germline V gives CDR1 SGHAT, CDR2 FQNNGV. This CDR3 has 13 amino acids. V shed 2 bases and J shed 6 bases, with 11 bases lying between them. The CDR3 DNA reads TGTGCCAGCAGCTTACCCGGTGTGGGCGAGCAGTACTTC. Its protein is CASSLPGVGEQYF.

The rearrangement links TRBV7-3 to TRBJ1-1; perhaps TRBD1 as D (5 bases). The CDR3 covers 13 residues. Looked up from germline, CDR1 is SGHTA and CDR2 is FQGTGA. Deletions cut 0 bases from V and 8 bases from J, with 10 bases between. The CDR3 nucleotides are TGTGCCAGCAGCTTAACGTCCGGGGGGGAAGCTTTCTTT. This sequence encodes CASSLTSGGEAFF. The whole variable domain, remainder taken from reference TRBV7-3 and TRBJ1-1, is GAGVSQTPSNKVTEKGKYVELRCDPISGHTALYWYRQSLGQGPEFLIYFQGTGAADDSGLPNDRFFAVRPEGSVSTLKIQRTERGDSAVYLCASSLTSGGEAFFGQGTRLTVV.

V is TRBV19 and J is TRBJ2-1, with 7 bases identical to TRBD2. Germline V gene lookup returns CDR1 LNHDA and CDR2 SQIVND (reference sequence). V lost 5 bases, J lost 4 bases, and 8 bases stayed unmatched. The CDR3 is 15 residues long. In DNA, the CDR3 is TGTGCCAGTAGTGTGGGAGGGAACCAATACAATGAGCAGTTCTTC. This gives the protein CASSVGGNQYNEQFF.

The V gene is TRBV2, the J gene TRBJ1-2, with D uncertain. V was shortened by 2 bases and J by 0 bases, with 4 bases between the two germline ends. The germline V gene encodes CDR1 SNHLY and CDR2 FYNNEI. The CDR3 extends over 13 amino acids. The CDR3 nucleotides read TGTGCCAGCAGTGAACGCCCTAACTATGGCTACACCTTC. It codes for CASSERPNYGYTF.

This clone was recorded only once. V and J are TRBV5-6 and TRBJ1-3; no firm D call. The CDR3 spans 12 residues. Germline CDR1 is SGHDT and CDR2 is YYEEEE. Trimming cost V 4 bases and J 7 bases, with 9 bases left between them. In DNA, the CDR3 is TGTGCCAGCAGCGCGAGCGGGAACACCATATATTTT. Translated, it gives CASSASGNTIYF.

The chain links TRBV29-1 to TRBJ2-3, with TRBD2 matching 9 bases. This CDR3 region has 14 residues. CDR1 SQVTM and CDR2 ANQGSEA come from the germline V gene. V dropped 6 bases and J dropped 3; count of bases not matched to a gene: 7. The CDR3 nucleotides are TGCAGCGTGGGGGGAGCGGGAGGTACAGATACGCAGTATTTT. Translating it yields CSVGGAGGTDTQYF.